This is a list of T cell receptor beta chains from one sample in a study of cytomegalovirus exposure and HLA in healthy donors. Assay used: immunoSEQ multiplex PCR; TCRdb lists only in-frame clones, some missing. The sample table sets out 100,000 to 150,000 clones. The sample consisted of PBMCs. The origin of the receptors is a man aged 40-50 years in good health and CMV-seronegative. Both conserved end residues are part of each CDR3. A D gene is named only where the DNA matches it firmly.

cdr3_aa cdr3_nt cdr3_length j_call d_call v_call
CASSPKPGGGAGETQYF TGTGCCAGCAGCCCCAAACCTGGTGGGGGGGCAGGGGAGACCCAGTACTTC 17 TRBJ2-5 - TRBV11-2
CASSAGTRGLDYEQYF TGTGCCAGCAGCGCAGGTACCAGGGGGCTGGACTACGAGCAGTACTTC 16 TRBJ2-7 TRBD1 TRBV9
CASSRTGSGYEQYF TGTGCCAGCAGTCGCACAGGGTCCGGCTACGAGCAGTACTTC 14 TRBJ2-7 - TRBV6-5
CASSFIQRGDNEQFF TGCGCCAGCAGCTTTATCCAGCGGGGAGACAATGAGCAGTTCTTC 15 TRBJ2-1 TRBD2 TRBV5-1
CASSSTRDRNQPQHF TGTGCCAGCAGCTCGACCAGGGACAGAAATCAGCCCCAGCATTTT 15 TRBJ1-5 TRBD1 TRBV5-6
CASSFRDREYEQYF TGTGCCAGCAGCTTCCGGGACAGGGAATACGAGCAGTACTTC 14 TRBJ2-7 TRBD1 TRBV13
CASSRGQGNTGELFF TGTGCCAGCAGCCGTGGACAGGGGAACACCGGGGAGCTGTTTTTT 15 TRBJ2-2 TRBD1 TRBV7-3
CAWSGRTGDQPQHF TGTGCCTGGAGTGGACGGACAGGCGATCAGCCCCAGCATTTT 14 TRBJ1-5 TRBD1 TRBV30
CASMSGAIYGYTF TGTGCCAGCATGTCTGGGGCGATCTATGGCTACACCTTC 13 TRBJ1-2 - TRBV28
CASSQTGTSNEQYF TGTGCCAGCAGCCAAACCGGGACTAGCAACGAGCAGTACTTC 14 TRBJ2-7 TRBD2 TRBV7-9
CASSVEAVRYLSLSLSGANVLTF TGTGCCAGCAGCGTAGAGGCAGTCAGGTATCTCTCACTCTCTCTCTCTGGGGCCAACGTCCTGACTTTC 23 TRBJ2-6 - TRBV9
CASSLGTGGSYEQYF TGTGCCAGCAGCTTAGGGACAGGGGGTTCCTACGAGCAGTACTTC 15 TRBJ2-7 TRBD1 TRBV7-9
CASSQEVPLAGDLNLSEQFF TGCGCCAGCAGCCAAGAAGTCCCGCTAGCGGGAGACCTAAATTTGAGTGAGCAGTTCTTC 20 TRBJ2-1 TRBD2 TRBV4-3
CASSLGALLAEQYF TGTGCCAGCAGCTTAGGAGCCCTACTAGCGGAGCAGTACTTC 14 TRBJ2-7 TRBD2 TRBV7-8
CASSLPGQRNSGNTIYF TGCGCCAGCAGCTTGCCGGGACAGCGGAACTCTGGAAACACCATATATTTT 17 TRBJ1-3 TRBD1 TRBV5-1
CTSSQDPLAEDQFF TGCACCAGCAGCCAAGACCCACTAGCGGAGGACCAGTTCTTC 14 TRBJ2-1 - TRBV1
CASSDSGGSDRYTF TGTGCCAGCAGTGATTCCGGCGGGTCCGATCGCTACACCTTC 14 TRBJ1-2 - TRBV6-1
CAWSAGGLGETQYF TGTGCCTGGAGTGCAGGGGGCTTGGGAGAGACCCAGTACTTC 14 TRBJ2-5 TRBD1 TRBV30
CSVEGTGYETQYF TGCAGCGTTGAGGGGACAGGGTATGAGACCCAGTACTTC 13 TRBJ2-5 TRBD1 TRBV29-1
CASSFETGIGYTF TGCGCCAGCAGCTTCGAGACAGGGATTGGCTACACCTTC 13 TRBJ1-2 TRBD1 TRBV5-1
CASSLGRVEQYF TGTGCCAGCAGCTTAGGCCGCGTCGAGCAGTACTTC 12 TRBJ2-7 - TRBV7-9
CASAGTGYSGYGYTF TGTGCCAGCGCCGGGACAGGGTACTCTGGCTATGGCTACACCTTC 15 TRBJ1-2 TRBD1 TRBV9
CASSLSSAGAKNIQYF TGTGCCAGCAGTTTATCCTCGGCGGGGGCCAAAAACATTCAGTACTTC 16 TRBJ2-4 - TRBV28
CAWSVLGRGQPQHF TGTGCCTGGAGTGTACTGGGTCGGGGTCAGCCCCAGCATTTT 14 TRBJ1-5 - TRBV30
CASSLRLSRGAFF TGTGCCAGCAGCTTACGGTTGAGCCGGGGAGCTTTCTTT 13 TRBJ1-1 - TRBV7-8
CASSLVRGPHSPLHF TGTGCCAGCAGCTTGGTCAGGGGGCCTCATTCACCCCTCCACTTT 15 TRBJ1-6 TRBD1 TRBV5-6
CASSPVMQGHTDTQYF TGTGCCAGCTCACCTGTAATGCAGGGTCACACAGATACGCAGTATTTT 16 TRBJ2-3 - TRBV18
CASSSDRASNIQYF TGTGCCAGCAGCTCGGACAGGGCTTCAAACATTCAGTACTTC 14 TRBJ2-4 TRBD1 TRBV11-3
CASSLTGNTEAFF TGTGCCAGCAGCTTAACGGGGAACACTGAAGCTTTCTTT 13 TRBJ1-1 - TRBV13
CASSFSGHGEQYF TGTGCCAGCAGTTTTAGCGGGCACGGCGAGCAGTACTTC 13 TRBJ2-7 TRBD2 TRBV25-1
CASSVGTGTRIATNEKLFF TGTGCCAGCAGCGTCGGGACAGGAACTCGGATTGCAACTAATGAAAAACTGTTTTTT 19 TRBJ1-4 TRBD1 TRBV9